The T cell receptor beta chain described here comes from a study of vaccination and CD4 T cells after COVID-19. Overall study: Investigators stimulated cells with overlapping spike peptides drawn from SARS-CoV-2, HCoV-NL63, HCoV-OC43 and HCoV-229E. Broader study findings: Convalescent patients' clones that were vaccine-specific were spike mono-reactive in 304 of 307 cases.

Treatment reported: approximately 10-day PBMC culture with coronavirus spike peptide pools or control peptides (ViraFEST assay). The CDR3 loop spans 14 amino acids. CDR1 is SGHTA and CDR2 is FQGNSA in the germline V gene. The ends were cut back, 3 bases at V and 0 bases at J, with 6 bases in the middle. Oncomine TCR Beta short-read sequencing was applied to DNA from cultured CD4+ T cells. TCRdb analysed the PCR reads with MiXCR anew, one entry per CDR3 protein. The table shows about 15,000 distinct CDR3 sequences, with 50% to 55% occurring only once. With respect to this clonotype: Its matching antigen is unknown.

The V gene is TRBV7-2, the J gene TRBJ1-5; D remains ambiguous. The source is a human donor who had recovered from COVID-19. Sequencing input: CD4+ T cells from blood, cultured in vitro. The CDR3 DNA is TGTGCCAGCAGCTTCGAGTATAGCAATCAGCCCCAGCATTTT. Amino acid sequence: CASSFEYSNQPQHF.